This TCR beta chain emerged from a study of vaccination effects on CD4 cells after COVID-19. On day 10 of culture, CD4+ T cells were separated out. The cohort was immunized with two doses of either the BNT162b2 or mRNA-1273 vaccine. Germline CDR1 and CDR2: SNHLY and FYNNEI. This CDR3 has 11 residues. Concerning this clone: No antigen is known for it. One end of the junction does not line up with germline, which may come from a read error.

Here immunoSEQ multiplex PCR was the method, and the copy in TCRdb shows in-frame clones only, minus some. The sample shows approximately 57,000 clones, 78% of them seen only once. The J gene is TRBJ2-7, the V gene TRBV2, with D possibly TRBD1 on 7 matching bases. This sequence originates from a human donor who received a COVID-19 vaccine. This specimen consisted of CD4+ T cells from PBMCs cultured without peptide, obtained after COVID-19 vaccination. The CDR3 is CASSTGEERNF. The CDR3 DNA follows: TGTGCCAGCAGTACAGGGGAGGAAAGGAACTTC.